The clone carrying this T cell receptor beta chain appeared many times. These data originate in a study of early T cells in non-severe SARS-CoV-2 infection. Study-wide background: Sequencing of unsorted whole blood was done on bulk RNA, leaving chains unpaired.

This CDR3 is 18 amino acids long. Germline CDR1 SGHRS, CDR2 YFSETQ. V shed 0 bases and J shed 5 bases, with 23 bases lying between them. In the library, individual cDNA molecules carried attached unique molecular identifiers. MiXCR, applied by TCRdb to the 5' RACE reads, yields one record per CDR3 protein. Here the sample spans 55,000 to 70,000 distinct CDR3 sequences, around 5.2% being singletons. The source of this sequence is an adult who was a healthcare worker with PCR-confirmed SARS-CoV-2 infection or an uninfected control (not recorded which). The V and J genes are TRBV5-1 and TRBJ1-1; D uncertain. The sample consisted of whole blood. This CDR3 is CASSLAPGEFAIGTEAFF. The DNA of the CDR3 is TGCGCCAGCAGCTTGGCCCCCGGGGAGTTCGCCATTGGGACTGAAGCTTTCTTT.